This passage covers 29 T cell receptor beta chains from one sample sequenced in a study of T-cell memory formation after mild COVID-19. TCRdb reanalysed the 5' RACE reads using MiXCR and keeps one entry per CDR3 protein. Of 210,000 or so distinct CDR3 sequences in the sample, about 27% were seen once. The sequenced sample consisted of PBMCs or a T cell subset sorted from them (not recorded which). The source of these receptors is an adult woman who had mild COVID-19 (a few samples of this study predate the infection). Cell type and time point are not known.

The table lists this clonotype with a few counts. CDR3 sequence reads: CASSLKEGHIQYF. The CDR3 DNA follows: TGTGCCAGCAGTTTAAAGGAGGGACACATTCAGTACTTC. The chain uses TRBV12-3 or TRBV12-4 and TRBJ2-4; tentative D call: TRBD2 (6 bases). This CDR3 comprises 13 residues. Trimming cost V 2 bases and J 8 bases, with 10 bases left between them.

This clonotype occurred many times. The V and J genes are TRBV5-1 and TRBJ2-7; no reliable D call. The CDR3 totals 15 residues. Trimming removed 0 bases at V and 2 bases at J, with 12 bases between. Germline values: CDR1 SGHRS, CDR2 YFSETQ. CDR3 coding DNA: TGCGCCAGCAGCTTGGACTTCGGAAATACCTACGAGCAGTACTTC. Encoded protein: CASSLDFGNTYEQYF.

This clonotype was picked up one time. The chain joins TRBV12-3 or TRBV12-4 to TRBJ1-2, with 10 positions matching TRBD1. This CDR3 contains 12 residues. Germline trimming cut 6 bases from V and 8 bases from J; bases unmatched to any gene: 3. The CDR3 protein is CASRGTGAGYTF. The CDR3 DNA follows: TGTGCCAGCAGGGGGACAGGGGCCGGCTACACCTTC.

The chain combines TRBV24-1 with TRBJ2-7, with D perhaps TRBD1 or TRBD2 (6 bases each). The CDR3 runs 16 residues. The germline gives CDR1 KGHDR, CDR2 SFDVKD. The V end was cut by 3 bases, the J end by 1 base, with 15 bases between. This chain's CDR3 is CATSDALGGLSYEQYF. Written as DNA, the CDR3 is TGTGCCACCAGTGATGCCCTTGGGGGGCTATCCTACGAGCAGTACTTC.

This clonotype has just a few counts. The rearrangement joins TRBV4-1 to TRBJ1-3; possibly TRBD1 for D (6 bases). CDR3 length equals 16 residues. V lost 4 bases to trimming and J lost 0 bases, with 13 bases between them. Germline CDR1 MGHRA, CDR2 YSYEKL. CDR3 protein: CASSRTGSSSGNTIYF. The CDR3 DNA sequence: TGCGCCAGCAGCCGAACAGGGTCTTCCTCTGGAAACACCATATATTTT.

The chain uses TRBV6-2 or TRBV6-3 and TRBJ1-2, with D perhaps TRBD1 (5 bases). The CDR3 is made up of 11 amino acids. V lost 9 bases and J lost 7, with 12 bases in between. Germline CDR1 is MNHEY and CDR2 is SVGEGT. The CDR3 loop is CASGGGLGYTF. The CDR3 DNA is TGTGCCAGTGGGGGAGGACTTGGCTACACCTTC.

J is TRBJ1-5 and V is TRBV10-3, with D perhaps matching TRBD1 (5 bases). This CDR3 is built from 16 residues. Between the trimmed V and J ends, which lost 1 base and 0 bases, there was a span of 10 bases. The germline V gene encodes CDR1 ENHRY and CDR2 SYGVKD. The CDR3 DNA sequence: TGTGCCATCAGTGAGTATGACAGCGATAGCAATCAGCCCCAGCATTTT. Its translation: CAISEYDSDSNQPQHF.

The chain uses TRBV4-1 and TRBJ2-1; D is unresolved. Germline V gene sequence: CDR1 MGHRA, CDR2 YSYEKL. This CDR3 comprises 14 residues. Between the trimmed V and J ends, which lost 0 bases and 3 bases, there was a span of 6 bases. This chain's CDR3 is CASSQEGSYNEQFF. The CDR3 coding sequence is TGCGCCAGCAGCCAAGAAGGAAGCTACAATGAGCAGTTCTTC.

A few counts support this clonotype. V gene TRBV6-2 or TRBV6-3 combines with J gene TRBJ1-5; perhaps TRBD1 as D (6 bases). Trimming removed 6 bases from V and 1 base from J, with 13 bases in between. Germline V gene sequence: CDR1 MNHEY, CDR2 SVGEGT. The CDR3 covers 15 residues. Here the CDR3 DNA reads TGTGCCAGCAGCCGAGACAGGTCGAGCAATCAGCCCCAGCATTTT. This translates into CASSRDRSSNQPQHF.

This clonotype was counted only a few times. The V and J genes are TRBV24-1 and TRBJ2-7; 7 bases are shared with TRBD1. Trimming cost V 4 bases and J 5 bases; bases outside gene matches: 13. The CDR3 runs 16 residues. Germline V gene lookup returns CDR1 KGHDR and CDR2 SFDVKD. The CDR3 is CATSDPNRTGRNEQYF. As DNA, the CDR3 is TGTGCCACCAGTGACCCCAACAGGACAGGCCGCAACGAGCAGTACTTC.

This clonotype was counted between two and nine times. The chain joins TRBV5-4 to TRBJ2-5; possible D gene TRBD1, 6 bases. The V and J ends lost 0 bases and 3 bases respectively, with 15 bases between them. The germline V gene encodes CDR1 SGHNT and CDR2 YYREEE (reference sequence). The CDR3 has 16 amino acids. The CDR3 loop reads CASSLVGGTWEETQYF. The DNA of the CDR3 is TGTGCCAGCAGCTTGGTAGGGGGAACTTGGGAAGAGACCCAGTACTTC. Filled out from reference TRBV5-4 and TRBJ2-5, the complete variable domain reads ETGVTQSPTHLIKTRGQQVTLRCSSQSGHNTVSWYQQALGQGPQFIFQYYREEENGRGNFPPRFSGLQFPNYSSELNVNALELDDSALYLCASSLVGGTWEETQYFGPGTRLLVL.

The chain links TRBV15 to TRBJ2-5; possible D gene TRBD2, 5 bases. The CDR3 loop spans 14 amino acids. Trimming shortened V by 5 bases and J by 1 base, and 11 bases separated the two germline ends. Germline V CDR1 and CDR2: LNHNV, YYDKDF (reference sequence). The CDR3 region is CATSSGLPQETQYF. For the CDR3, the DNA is TGTGCCACCAGCTCTGGACTGCCCCAAGAGACCCAGTACTTC.

CDR3 residues: CASSPRAGSREQYF. Here the CDR3 DNA reads TGTGCCAGCTCACCACGGGCAGGGAGTCGCGAGCAGTACTTC. The genes are TRBV18 and TRBJ2-7; either TRBD1 or TRBD2 may supply D (5 bases each). V was pared by 1 base and J by 6 bases, with 13 bases between. The V gene's germline CDR1 is KGHSH and CDR2 LQKENI. The CDR3 totals 14 residues.

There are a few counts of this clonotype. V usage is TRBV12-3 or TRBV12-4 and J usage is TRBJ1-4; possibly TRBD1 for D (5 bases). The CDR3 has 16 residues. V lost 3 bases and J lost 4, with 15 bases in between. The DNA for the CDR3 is TGTGCCAGCAGTTTTCGGGGCTTGGGGGATAATGAAAAACTGTTTTTT. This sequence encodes CASSFRGLGDNEKLFF.

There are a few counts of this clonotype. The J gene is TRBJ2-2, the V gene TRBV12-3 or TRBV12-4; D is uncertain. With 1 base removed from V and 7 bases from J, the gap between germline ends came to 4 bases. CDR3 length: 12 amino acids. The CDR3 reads CASSLGFGELFF. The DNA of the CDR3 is TGTGCCAGCAGTTTAGGATTCGGGGAGCTGTTTTTT.

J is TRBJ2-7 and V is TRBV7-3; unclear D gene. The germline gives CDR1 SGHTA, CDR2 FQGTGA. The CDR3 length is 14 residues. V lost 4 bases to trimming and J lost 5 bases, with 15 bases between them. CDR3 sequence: CASSSYVGSDEQYF. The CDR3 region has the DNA TGTGCCAGCAGCTCGTACGTGGGTTCCGACGAGCAGTACTTC.

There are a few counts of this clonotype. DNA for the CDR3: TGTGCCAGCAGCACCGGGACTAGCGGGAGTTTCCACGAGCAGTACTTC. Amino acids: CASSTGTSGSFHEQYF. The gene calls are TRBV7-9 and TRBJ2-7; 14 nucleotides match TRBD2. The trim removed 5 bases at V and 5 bases at J, leaving 8 bases unmatched. The germline CDR1 and CDR2 sequences are SEHNR and FQNEAQ (reference sequence). The CDR3 has 16 amino acids.

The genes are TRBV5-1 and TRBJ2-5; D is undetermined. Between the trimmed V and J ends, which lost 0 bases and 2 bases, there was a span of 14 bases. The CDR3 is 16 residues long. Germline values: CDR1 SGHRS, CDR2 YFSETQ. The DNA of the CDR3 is TGCGCCAGCAGCTTGGACGTCAGAGGATTGCAAGAGACCCAGTACTTC. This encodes CASSLDVRGLQETQYF.

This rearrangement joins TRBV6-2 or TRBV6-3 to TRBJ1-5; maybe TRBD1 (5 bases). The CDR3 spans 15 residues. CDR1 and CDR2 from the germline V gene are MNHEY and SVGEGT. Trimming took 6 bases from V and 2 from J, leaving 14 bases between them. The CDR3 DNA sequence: TGTGCCAGCAGCTACGGGGGAGTGGGCAATCAGCCCCAGCATTTT. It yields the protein CASSYGGVGNQPQHF.

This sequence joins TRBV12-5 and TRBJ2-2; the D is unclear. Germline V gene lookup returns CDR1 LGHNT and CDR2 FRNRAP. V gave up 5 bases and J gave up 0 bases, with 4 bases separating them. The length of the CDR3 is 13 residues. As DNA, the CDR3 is TGTGCTAGTGGTCCCTCGAACACCGGGGAGCTGTTTTTT. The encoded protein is CASGPSNTGELFF. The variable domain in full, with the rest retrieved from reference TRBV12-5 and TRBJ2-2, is DARVTQTPRHKVTEMGQEVTMRCQPILGHNTVFWYRQTMMQGLELLAYFRNRAPLDDSGMPKDRFSAEMPDATLATLKIQPSEPRDSAVYFCASGPSNTGELFFGEGSRLTVL.

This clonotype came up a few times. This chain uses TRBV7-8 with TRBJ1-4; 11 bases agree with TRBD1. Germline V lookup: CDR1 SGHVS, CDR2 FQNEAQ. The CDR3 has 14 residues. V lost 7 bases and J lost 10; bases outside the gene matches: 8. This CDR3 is CASTTDRGRGKLFF. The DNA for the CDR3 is TGTGCCAGCACCACGGACAGGGGGCGCGGAAAACTGTTTTTT.

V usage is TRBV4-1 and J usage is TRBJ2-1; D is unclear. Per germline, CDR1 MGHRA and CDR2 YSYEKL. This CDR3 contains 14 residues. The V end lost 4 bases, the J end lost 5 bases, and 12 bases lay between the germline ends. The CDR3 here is CASSRFRMDNEQFF. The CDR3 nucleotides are TGCGCCAGCAGCCGATTCCGCATGGACAATGAGCAGTTCTTC.

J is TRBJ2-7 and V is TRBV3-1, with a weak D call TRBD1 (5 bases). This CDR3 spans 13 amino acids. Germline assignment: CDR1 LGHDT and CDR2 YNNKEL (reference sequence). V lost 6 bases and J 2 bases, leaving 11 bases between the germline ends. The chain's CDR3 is CASRLRDPYEQYF. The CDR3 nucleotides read TGTGCCAGCAGGCTCAGGGATCCCTACGAGCAGTACTTC.

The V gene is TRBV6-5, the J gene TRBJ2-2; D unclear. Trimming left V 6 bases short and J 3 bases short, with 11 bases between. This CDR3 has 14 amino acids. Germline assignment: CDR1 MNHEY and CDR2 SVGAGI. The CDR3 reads CASRNWAYTGELFF. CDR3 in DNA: TGTGCCAGCAGAAATTGGGCGTACACCGGGGAGCTGTTTTTT.

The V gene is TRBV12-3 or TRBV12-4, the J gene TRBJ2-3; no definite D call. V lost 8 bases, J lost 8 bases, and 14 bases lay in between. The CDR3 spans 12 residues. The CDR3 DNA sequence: TGTGCCAGCCAAAGCCCCTCAAGTACGCAGTATTTT. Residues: CASQSPSSTQYF.

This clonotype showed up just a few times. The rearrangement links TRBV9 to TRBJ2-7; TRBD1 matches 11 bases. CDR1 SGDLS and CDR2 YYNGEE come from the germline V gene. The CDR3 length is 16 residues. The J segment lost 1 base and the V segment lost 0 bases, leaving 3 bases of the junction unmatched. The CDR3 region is CASSVAGTGGSYEQYF. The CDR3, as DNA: TGTGCCAGCAGCGTAGCCGGGACAGGGGGGTCCTACGAGCAGTACTTC.

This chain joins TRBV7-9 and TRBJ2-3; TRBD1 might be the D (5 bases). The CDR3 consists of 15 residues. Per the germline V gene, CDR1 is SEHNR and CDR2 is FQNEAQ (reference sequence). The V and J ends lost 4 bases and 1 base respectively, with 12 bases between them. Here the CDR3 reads CASSSPRVGTDTQYF. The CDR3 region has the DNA TGTGCCAGCAGCTCTCCCAGGGTGGGCACAGATACGCAGTATTTT. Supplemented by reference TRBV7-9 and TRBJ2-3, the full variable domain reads DTGVSQNPRHKITKRGQNVTFRCDPISEHNRLYWYRQTLGQGPEFLTYFQNEAQLEKSRLLSDRFSAERPKGSFSTLEIQRTEQGDSAMYLCASSSPRVGTDTQYFGPGTRLTVL.

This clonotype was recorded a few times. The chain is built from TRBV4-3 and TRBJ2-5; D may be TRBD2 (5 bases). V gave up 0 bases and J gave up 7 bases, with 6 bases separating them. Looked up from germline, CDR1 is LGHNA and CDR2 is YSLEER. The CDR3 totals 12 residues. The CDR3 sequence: CASSQDRGTQYF. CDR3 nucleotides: TGCGCCAGCAGCCAAGATCGGGGGACCCAGTACTTC.

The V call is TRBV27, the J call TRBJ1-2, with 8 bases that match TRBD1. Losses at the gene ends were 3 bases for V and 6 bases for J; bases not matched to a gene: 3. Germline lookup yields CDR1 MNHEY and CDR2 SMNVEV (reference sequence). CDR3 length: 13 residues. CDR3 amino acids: CASSFVRGHGYTF. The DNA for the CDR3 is TGTGCCAGCAGTTTCGTCAGGGGGCATGGCTACACCTTC.